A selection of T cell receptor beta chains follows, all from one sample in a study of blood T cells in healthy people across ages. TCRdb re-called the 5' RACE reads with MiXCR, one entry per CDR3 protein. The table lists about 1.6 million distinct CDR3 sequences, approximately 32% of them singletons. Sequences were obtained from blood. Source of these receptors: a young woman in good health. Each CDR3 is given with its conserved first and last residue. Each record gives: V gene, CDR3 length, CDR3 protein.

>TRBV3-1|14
CASSPPWSTDTQYF
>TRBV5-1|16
CASSLRGTGPGGEQFF
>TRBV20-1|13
CSVQAGVWDTQYF
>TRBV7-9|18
CASSLFGTGGPQKGGYTF
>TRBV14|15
CASSQGDRRTEKLFF
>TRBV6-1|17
CASRGAKGQGQSQPQHF
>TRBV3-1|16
CASSQESTNMIYTQYF
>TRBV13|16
CASSLPFGGQGNEQFF
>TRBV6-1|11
CASSVTETQYF
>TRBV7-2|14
CASSLGLACDAQYF
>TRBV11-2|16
CASSLGIAGRTDTQYF
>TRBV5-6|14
CASSRYGGDYEQYF
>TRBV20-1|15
CSAREGGYSNQPQHF
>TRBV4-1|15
CASSHLGRGGHEQYF
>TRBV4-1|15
CASSQEAGDTGELFF
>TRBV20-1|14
CSAREAGLRNEQFF
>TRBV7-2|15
CASSSRQTAAYGYTF
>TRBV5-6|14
CASSSSGTGDEQYF
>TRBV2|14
CASSVDAIRYEQYF
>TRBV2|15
CASSEGTSSQETQYF
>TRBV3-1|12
CVSSQGGEKLFF
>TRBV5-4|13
CAVSRDGNYGYTF
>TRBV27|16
CASSLGGGQVNYEQYF
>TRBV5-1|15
CASSSAGTGVNEQFF
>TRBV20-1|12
CSAKVVLDTQYF
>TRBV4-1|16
CASSREGTMLQETQYF
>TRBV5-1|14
CASRSGASNTEAFF
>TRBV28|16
CAGSRQGRGFRETQYF
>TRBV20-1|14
CSASGTNSNQPQHF
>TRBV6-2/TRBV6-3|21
CASSYGRLAGGKKMSTDTQYF
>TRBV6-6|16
CASSPLGTSGGNEQYF
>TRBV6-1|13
CASRGEGREKLFF
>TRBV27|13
CASRRVGVYEQYF
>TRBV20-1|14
CSARDGTPRETQFF
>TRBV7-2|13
CASSPRQAYGYTF